The 27 T cell receptor beta chains below come from one sample, sequenced in a study of CD8+ T cells in alopecia areata. The sample's treatment: oral pan-JAK inhibitor, 5-10 mg twice daily. Following RNA extraction, reverse transcription yielded cDNA that acted as the sequencing template. Generated by immunoSEQ multiplex PCR, the TCRdb table keeps only in-frame clones and is missing some. This sample yields 130,000 or so clones, of which 86% are seen a single time; about 13% belongs to the top ten. Sample: CD8+ T cells sorted from blood, taken at week 4, from a patient treated with tofacitinib. These receptors all come from a human donor with alopecia areata.

The chain links TRBV5-4 to TRBJ2-5; D may be TRBD2 (7 bases). Trimming removed 4 bases at V and 2 bases at J, with 18 bases between. Per germline, CDR1 SGHNT and CDR2 YYREEE (reference sequence). The CDR3 is 16 amino acids. CDR3 protein: CASSEGGGVLQETQYF. Here the CDR3 DNA reads TGTGCCAGCAGCGAGGGGGGGGGCGTACTGCAAGAGACCCAGTACTTC. Full variable domain (rest looked up from reference TRBV5-4 and TRBJ2-5): ETGVTQSPTHLIKTRGQQVTLRCSSQSGHNTVSWYQQALGQGPQFIFQYYREEENGRGNFPPRFSGLQFPNYSSELNVNALELDDSALYLCASSEGGGVLQETQYFGPGTRLLVL.

The chain combines TRBV7-9 with TRBJ2-1; TRBD2 matches at 9 bases. With V trimmed by 5 bases and J by 0 bases, 8 bases remained unmatched. Per the germline V gene, CDR1 is SEHNR and CDR2 is FQNEAQ (reference sequence). This CDR3 is 17 amino acids long. The CDR3 nucleotides read TGTGCCAGCAGCAATTCTAGCGGGGTGAGCTCCTACAATGAGCAGTTCTTC. Translation gives CASSNSSGVSSYNEQFF.

This clone was detected once. The chain employs TRBV30 and TRBJ2-1; a weak D match, TRBD2 (6 bases). V was trimmed by 3 bases and J by 0 bases, leaving 15 bases between them. Per the germline V gene, CDR1 is GTSNPN and CDR2 is SVGIG (reference sequence). The CDR3 is 16 amino acids. The CDR3 sequence is CAWSQDGGVSYNEQFF. DNA of the CDR3: TGTGCCTGGAGCCAAGACGGGGGAGTCTCCTACAATGAGCAGTTCTTC. The variable domain in full, completed from reference TRBV30 and TRBJ2-1, reads SQTIHQWPATLVQPVGSPLSLECTVEGTSNPNLYWYRQAAGRGLQLLFYSVGIGQISSEVPQNLSASRPQDRQFILSSKKLLLSDSGFYLCAWSQDGGVSYNEQFFGPGTRLTVL.

The V gene is TRBV13, the J gene TRBJ1-2; 7 nucleotides align to TRBD1. The V gene's germline CDR1 is PRHDT and CDR2 FYEKMQ (reference sequence). The ends lost 5 bases at V and 3 bases at J; junction bases unmatched: 21. The CDR3 runs to 19 residues. This CDR3 is CASSGNVNRGRAWDYGYTF. In nucleotides, the CDR3 is TGTGCCAGCAGCGGAAACGTCAACAGGGGCCGCGCCTGGGACTATGGCTACACCTTC.

The genes are TRBV19 and TRBJ2-1; TRBD1 agrees at 7 bases. There are 15 residues in the CDR3. Trimming cost V 5 bases and J 7 bases; bases outside gene matches: 11. CDR1 and CDR2 from the germline V gene are LNHDA and SQIVND (reference sequence). The CDR3 nucleotides are TGTGCCAGTAGTCTCACAGGGGCCCTTGAGAATGAGCAGTTCTTC. It specifies CASSLTGALENEQFF.

The V call is TRBV27, the J call TRBJ2-7; D is possibly TRBD1 (6 bases). The V gene's germline CDR1 is MNHEY and CDR2 SMNVEV (reference sequence). The CDR3 spans 15 residues. Trimming removed 7 bases at V and 2 bases at J, with 18 bases between. This CDR3 is CASNRGTSTTYEQYF. Written as DNA, the CDR3 is TGTGCCAGCAATAGGGGGACAAGTACTACCTACGAGCAGTACTTC.

This clone has more than one count but fewer than ten. This chain uses TRBV6-5 with TRBJ1-2, with D unresolved. This CDR3 contains 15 residues. Germline values: CDR1 MNHEY, CDR2 SVGAGI. Between the trimmed V and J ends, which lost 6 bases and 4 bases, there was a span of 18 bases. The CDR3 coding sequence is TGTGCCAGCAGCTTGGACCACGAAGCAGCCTATGGCTACACCTTC. This encodes CASSLDHEAAYGYTF.

This clone was seen a single time. The V gene is TRBV27, the J gene TRBJ2-7, with D maybe TRBD1 (6 bases). The V gene lost 6 bases and the J gene lost 3 bases, with 15 bases spanning the gap. This CDR3 comprises 14 residues. Germline V gene sequence: CDR1 MNHEY, CDR2 SMNVEV (reference sequence). CDR3 amino acids: CASRPDSAVYEQYF. The CDR3 DNA is TGTGCCAGCAGACCGGACAGCGCCGTCTACGAGCAGTACTTC.

The chain couples TRBV29-1 to TRBJ2-3; D call uncertain. The CDR3 extends over 11 amino acids. CDR1 is SQVTM, CDR2 ANQGSEA, per germline. The CDR3 sequence: CSGDSTDTQYF. As DNA, the CDR3 is TGCAGTGGGGATAGCACAGATACGCAGTATTTT.

Only one count was recorded for this clone. This sequence joins TRBV25-1 and TRBJ2-1, with D possibly being TRBD1 (7 bases). Looked up from germline, CDR1 is MGHDK and CDR2 is SYGVNS. This CDR3 contains 12 residues. Trimming removed 4 bases from V and 7 bases from J, with 8 bases in between. The DNA of the CDR3 is TGTGCCAGCAGTGCAGGGGGGAATGAGCAGTTCTTC. Translated, it gives CASSAGGNEQFF.

V is TRBV7-6 and J is TRBJ2-7; 13 positions match TRBD2. The CDR3 runs 18 residues. Looked up from germline, CDR1 is SGHVS and CDR2 is FNYEAQ. V lost 1 base to trimming and J lost 7 bases; unmatched junction nucleotides: 13. The CDR3 DNA is TGTGCCAGCAGCTTAGAAAGCGTAACTAGCGGGAGGGCCCGGGAGCAGTACTTC. This translates into CASSLESVTSGRAREQYF.

The rearrangement joins TRBV30 to TRBJ2-1; maybe TRBD2 (6 bases). Germline CDR1 reads GTSNPN; CDR2 reads SVGIG (reference sequence). V was cut by 2 bases and J by 4 bases, with 12 bases left in between. The CDR3 consists of 14 residues. This CDR3 reads CAWSPRGEYNEQFF. In nucleotides, the CDR3 is TGTGCCTGGAGTCCCCGCGGGGAATACAATGAGCAGTTCTTC.

V and J are TRBV29-1 and TRBJ2-1; D is ambiguous. V dropped 4 bases and J dropped 0 bases, with 7 bases sitting between them. This CDR3 has 13 amino acids. CDR1 SQVTM and CDR2 ANQGSEA come from the germline V gene. CDR3 nucleotides: TGCAGCGTTGGGGTGGTCTCCTACAATGAGCAGTTCTTC. This translates into CSVGVVSYNEQFF.

This chain connects TRBV6-5 to TRBJ1-2; 8 positions agree with TRBD1. The CDR3 runs to 14 residues. Germline CDR1 and CDR2: MNHEY and SVGAGI. With 6 bases clipped from V and 3 bases from J, the junction kept 6 bases outside the gene matches. Here the CDR3 reads CASRRQGSYYGYTF. The CDR3 DNA is TGTGCCAGCAGGAGACAGGGGTCGTACTATGGCTACACCTTC.

This clone occurred a few times. The V call is TRBV7-9, the J call TRBJ2-7; no definite D call. Germline V gene lookup returns CDR1 SEHNR and CDR2 FQNEAQ (reference sequence). The CDR3 is 15 amino acids. The V gene lost 5 bases and the J gene lost 3 bases, with 17 bases spanning the gap. The DNA of the CDR3 is TGTGCCAGCAGCCTTTTGACTCCTCCGGGCTACGAGCAGTACTTC. Amino acids: CASSLLTPPGYEQYF. Full variable domain (missing parts from reference TRBV7-9 and TRBJ2-7): DTGVSQNPRHKITKRGQNVTFRCDPISEHNRLYWYRQTLGQGPEFLTYFQNEAQLEKSRLLSDRFSAERPKGSFSTLEIQRTEQGDSAMYLCASSLLTPPGYEQYFGPGTRLTVT.

The rearrangement uses TRBV13 and TRBJ1-1; D gene ambiguous. The CDR3 has 13 residues. Germline V gene data show CDR1 as PRHDT and CDR2 as FYEKMQ (reference sequence). V lost 5 bases and J lost 5, with 12 bases in between. CDR3 region: CASSPIRVTEAFF. DNA for the CDR3: TGTGCCAGCAGCCCCATTCGGGTTACTGAAGCTTTCTTT.

The chain joins TRBV30 to TRBJ1-1, with unresolved D. CDR3 length: 12 amino acids. Germline CDR1 reads GTSNPN; CDR2 reads SVGIG (reference sequence). V was trimmed by 4 bases and J by 2 bases, leaving 8 bases between them. The CDR3 DNA follows: TGTGCCTGGACTCAGGTAAACACTGAAGCTTTCTTT. Its translation: CAWTQVNTEAFF.

The rearrangement joins TRBV5-4 to TRBJ2-1; D is possibly TRBD1 or TRBD2 (5 bases each). The V and J ends lost 3 bases and 8 bases respectively, with 12 bases between them. The CDR3 has 13 amino acids. Per germline, CDR1 SGHNT and CDR2 YYREEE (reference sequence). The CDR3 DNA sequence: TGTGCCAGCAGCTCAGGGCTCGGGGATGAGCAGTTCTTC. Translating it yields CASSSGLGDEQFF.

The chain couples TRBV2 to TRBJ2-1, with 8 bases aligning to TRBD2. The V gene end was trimmed by 7 bases and the J gene end by 4 bases; junction bases not matched to a gene: 6. The CDR3 extends over 14 amino acids. The germline V gene encodes CDR1 SNHLY and CDR2 FYNNEI. The CDR3 spells CASKGLETYNEQFF. In DNA form, the CDR3 reads TGTGCCAGCAAGGGACTAGAGACTTACAATGAGCAGTTCTTC.

The chain couples TRBV29-1 to TRBJ1-1, with 9 bases that match TRBD1. J gave up 1 base and V 5 bases, and 5 bases lay outside the gene matches. CDR1 is SQVTM and CDR2 is ANQGSEA in the germline V gene. CDR3 size: 14 residues. The CDR3 DNA is TGCAGCGTTTACATGGACAGGGGGAACACTGAAGCTTTCTTT. Translated: CSVYMDRGNTEAFF.

This clone has a single count. One end of the junction does not line up with germline, which may come from a read error. As DNA, the CDR3 is TGTGCCAGCATCTTATCTGGACAAGAGGACACCATATATTTT. Protein: CASILSGQEDTIYF. This chain connects TRBV7-9 to TRBJ1-3; the D gene is possibly TRBD1 (5 bases). The CDR3 contains 14 residues. CDR1 SEHNR and CDR2 FQNEAQ come from the germline V gene (reference sequence). The whole variable domain, filled in from reference TRBV7-9 and TRBJ1-3, reads DTGVSQNPRHKITKRGQNVTFRCDPISEHNRLYWYRQTLGQGPEFLTYFQNEAQLEKSRLLSDRFSAERPKGSFSTLEIQRTEQGDSAMYLCASILSGQEDTIYFGEGSWLTVV.

The V call is TRBV10-3, the J call TRBJ2-2; 9 bases fit TRBD1. CDR3 length equals 15 residues. With 4 bases clipped from V and 10 bases from J, the junction kept 10 bases outside the gene matches. Germline CDR1 is ENHRY and CDR2 is SYGVKD. CDR3 protein: CAISGGQGMEPELFF. CDR3 sequence (DNA): TGTGCCATCAGTGGGGGACAGGGCATGGAACCGGAGCTGTTTTTT.

V and J are TRBV6-4 and TRBJ2-3, with a tentative D call TRBD2 (6 bases). The CDR3 consists of 15 residues. V was pared by 4 bases and J by 0 bases, with 11 bases between. The V gene's germline CDR1 is MRHNA and CDR2 SNTAGT. CDR3 sequence reads: CASSVTGLSTDTQYF. The CDR3 coding sequence is TGTGCCAGCAGTGTCACGGGACTCAGCACAGATACGCAGTATTTT.

The rearrangement links TRBV2 to TRBJ2-1; D is undetermined. The germline V and J ends were trimmed by 1 base and 0 bases, with 10 bases remaining between them. This CDR3 comprises 16 residues. Germline-derived CDR1 and CDR2 are SNHLY and FYNNEI. The CDR3 DNA sequence: TGTGCCAGCAGTGAAGGCAGCCCGGTCTCCTACAATGAGCAGTTCTTC. Translated: CASSEGSPVSYNEQFF.

This clone has just one count. This CDR3 reads CSVPGTTYSGANVLTF. The CDR3 coding sequence is TGCAGCGTCCCCGGGACTACATACTCTGGGGCCAACGTCCTGACTTTC. The chain carries TRBV29-1 and TRBJ2-6, with 7 bases fitting TRBD2. The CDR3 totals 16 residues. Germline values: CDR1 SQVTM, CDR2 ANQGSEA. The V and J ends lost 6 bases and 0 bases, in that order; junction bases with no gene match: 8.

V usage is TRBV27 and J usage is TRBJ2-1; 14 bases align to TRBD2. The CDR3 length is 15 residues. Germline-derived CDR1 and CDR2 are MNHEY and SMNVEV (reference sequence). The trim removed 5 bases at V and 6 bases at J, leaving 3 bases unmatched. The CDR3 region has the DNA TGTGCCAGCAGTAGCGGACTAGCGGGAGGCAATGAGCAGTTCTTC. It codes for CASSSGLAGGNEQFF.

The chain combines TRBV11-2 with TRBJ2-3; TRBD1 aligns across 7 bases. CDR3 length: 16 amino acids. Germline V gene lookup returns CDR1 SGHAT and CDR2 FQNNGV. V trimming: 5 bases; J trimming: 5 bases; junction bases outside the gene matches: 13. DNA of the CDR3: TGTGCCAGCAGCGACCCAGACAGGGACGCTAAAGATACGCAGTATTTT. It codes for CASSDPDRDAKDTQYF.